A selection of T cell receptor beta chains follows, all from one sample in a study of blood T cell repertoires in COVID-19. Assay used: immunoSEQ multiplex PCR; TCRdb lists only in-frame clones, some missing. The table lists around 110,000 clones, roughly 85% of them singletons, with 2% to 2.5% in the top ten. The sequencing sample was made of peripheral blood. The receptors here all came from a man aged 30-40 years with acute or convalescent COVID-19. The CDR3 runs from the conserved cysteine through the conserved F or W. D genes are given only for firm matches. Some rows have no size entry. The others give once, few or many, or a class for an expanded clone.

CASSLTGGYAGELFF	TGTGCCAGCAGCTTAACAGGGGGATACGCCGGGGAGCTGTTTTTT	TRBD1	15	TRBV13	TRBJ2-2	once
CASSETVKNIQYF	TGTGCCAGCAGTGAGACAGTGAAAAACATTCAGTACTTC	.	13	TRBV6-1	TRBJ2-4	once
CASSPDTYGYTF	TGTGCCAGCAGCCCAGATACCTATGGCTACACCTTC	.	12	TRBV7-9	TRBJ1-2	few
CASSELGPPGELFF	TGTGCCAGCAGCGAGCTAGGCCCCCCTGGGGAGCTGTTTTTT	.	14	TRBV9	TRBJ2-2	.
CAWSVREDYSPLHF	TGTGCCTGGAGTGTACGGGAGGACTATTCACCCCTCCACTTT	.	14	TRBV30	TRBJ1-6	few
CASSLAGQGAWDEQYF	TGTGCCAGCAGCTTAGCGGGACAGGGGGCTTGGGACGAGCAGTACTTC	TRBD1	16	TRBV7-2	TRBJ2-7	.
CASKGGNQPQHF	TGTGCCAGCAAGGGGGGCAATCAGCCCCAGCATTTT	.	12	TRBV2	TRBJ1-5	many
CASSYLPRGGEAFF	TGTGCCAGCAGTTACCTACCACGGGGGGGAGAAGCTTTCTTT	.	14	TRBV6-2/TRBV6-3	TRBJ1-1	.
CASSIDRTNTGELFF	TGCGCCAGCAGCATCGACAGGACCAACACCGGGGAGCTGTTTTTT	.	15	TRBV4-3	TRBJ2-2	.
CAWSFRRATEAFF	TGTGCCTGGAGTTTCCGCAGGGCCACTGAAGCTTTCTTT	.	13	TRBV30	TRBJ1-1	.
CASSSRTGRNEKLFF	TGCGCCAGCAGCAGCAGGACAGGACGAAATGAAAAACTGTTTTTT	TRBD1	15	TRBV5-1	TRBJ1-4	.
CASSFGDRGLDEQFF	TGTGCCAGCAGCTTTGGGGACAGGGGGCTTGATGAGCAGTTCTTC	TRBD1	15	TRBV11-2	TRBJ2-1	.
CASSPGIRGSPLHF	TGTGCCAGCAGCCCCGGGATCCGCGGTTCACCCCTCCACTTT	.	14	TRBV9	TRBJ1-6	.
CASRPGTGGNEQFF	TGTGCCAGCAGGCCGGGGACAGGGGGAAATGAGCAGTTCTTC	TRBD1	14	TRBV6-6	TRBJ2-1	.
CASSDSLAGADTQYF	TGTGCCAGCAGTGACTCCCTAGCGGGAGCAGATACGCAGTATTTT	TRBD2	15	TRBV6-4	TRBJ2-3	.
CASSFATGIGETQYF	TGTGCCAGCAGCTTCGCGACAGGGATTGGAGAGACCCAGTACTTC	TRBD1	15	TRBV27	TRBJ2-5	.
CASRTVNTGELFF	TGTGCCAGCAGGACAGTCAACACCGGGGAGCTGTTTTTT	.	13	TRBV2	TRBJ2-2	few
CASSPRPDFMNTEAFF	TGTGCCAGCTCACCACGTCCAGACTTCATGAACACTGAAGCTTTCTTT	.	16	TRBV18	TRBJ1-1	.
CASSIGQGSRTEAFF	TGTGCCAGTAGTATCGGGCAGGGGAGCCGGACTGAAGCTTTCTTT	.	15	TRBV19	TRBJ1-1	.
CASSPGTGGTF	TGTGCCAGCAGTCCGGGGACCGGGGGCACCTTC	.	11	TRBV12-3/TRBV12-4	TRBJ1-2	.
CASSYSGQGDYEQYF	TGTGCCAGCAGTTACTCGGGACAGGGGGACTACGAGCAGTACTTC	TRBD1	15	TRBV6-5	TRBJ2-7	.
CASTPTGGFYEQYF	TGTGCCAGCACCCCGACAGGGGGCTTCTACGAGCAGTACTTC	TRBD1	14	TRBV27	TRBJ2-7	.
CASSQETGSYYEQYF	TGTGCCAGCAGCCAAGAAACCGGGAGCTACTACGAGCAGTACTTC	.	15	TRBV3-1/TRBV3-2	TRBJ2-7	.
CASSPVGLAGGQETQYF	TGTGCCAGCAGCCCGGTGGGACTAGCGGGGGGGCAGGAGACCCAGTACTTC	TRBD2	17	TRBV7-3	TRBJ2-5	.
CAGSGTPEKLFF	TGTGCCGGCTCCGGGACACCCGAAAAACTGTTTTTT	.	12	TRBV6-5	TRBJ1-4	few
CASSPSGGNYGYTF	TGTGCCAGCAGCCCAAGCGGGGGGAACTATGGCTACACCTTC	.	14	TRBV6-2/TRBV6-3	TRBJ1-2	few
CASSIGGTGHYGYTF	TGTGCCAGTAGTATAGGTGGGACAGGGCACTATGGCTACACCTTC	TRBD1	15	TRBV19	TRBJ1-2	once
CASSRQQGAQEAQYF	TGTGCCAGTAGCCGTCAACAGGGGGCGCAGGAGGCCCAGTACTTC	TRBD1	15	TRBV19	TRBJ2-5	.
CASSSPTGLGTDTQYF	TGTGCCAGCAGCTCCCCGACAGGGCTTGGCACAGATACGCAGTATTTT	TRBD1	16	TRBV13	TRBJ2-3	.
CASSPLPGQGYSYEQYF	TGTGCCAGCAGCCCCCTCCCGGGACAGGGGTACTCCTACGAGCAGTACTTC	TRBD1	17	TRBV4-2	TRBJ2-7	.
CASSQDLASLGSQETQYF	TGTGCCAGCAGCCAAGATCTAGCCAGCTTGGGGTCCCAAGAGACCCAGTACTTC	.	18	TRBV4-2	TRBJ2-5	.
CASSLALYNEQFF	TGTGCCAGCAGCTTGGCGTTGTACAATGAGCAGTTCTTC	.	13	TRBV5-6	TRBJ2-1	.
CASSSPYRDTGTRNTIYF	TGTGCCAGCAGCTCCCCCTACCGGGACACCGGGACCCGGAACACCATATATTTT	.	18	TRBV7-3	TRBJ1-3	.
CASTPRPNEKLFF	TGTGCCAGCACCCCTAGGCCTAATGAAAAACTGTTTTTT	.	13	TRBV12-3/TRBV12-4	TRBJ1-4	.
CASSLDLATETQYF	TGTGCCAGCAGCTTAGATCTAGCGACAGAGACCCAGTACTTC	.	14	TRBV7-2	TRBJ2-5	.
CASSPLEGAEAFF	TGTGCCAGCTCACCCCTCGAGGGGGCTGAAGCTTTCTTT	.	13	TRBV18	TRBJ1-1	.
CASSGGLSYQETQYF	TGTGCCAGCAGCGGCGGGCTATCGTACCAAGAGACCCAGTACTTC	.	15	TRBV2	TRBJ2-5	.
CASSRTTGELFF	TGTGCCAGCAGCAGAACTACCGGGGAGCTGTTTTTT	.	12	TRBV5-6	TRBJ2-2	.
CASSSKNGANVLTF	TGTGCCAGCAGCTCCAAAAATGGGGCCAACGTCCTGACTTTC	.	14	TRBV7-2	TRBJ2-6	.
CASSSGTRGYNEQFF	TGTGCCAGCAGTTCCGGGACTAGGGGCTACAATGAGCAGTTCTTC	TRBD2	15	TRBV7-2	TRBJ2-1	.
CASSLTGPTHGYTF	TGTGCCAGCAGCTTGACAGGGCCGACTCATGGCTACACCTTC	.	14	TRBV5-6	TRBJ1-2	.
CARQEGTGIYNEQFF	TGTGCCCGGCAGGAAGGGACAGGGATTTACAATGAGCAGTTCTTC	TRBD1	15	TRBV24-1	TRBJ2-1	.
CSVDSGTGDWSEQYF	TGCAGCGTTGATTCGGGGACAGGGGATTGGTCCGAGCAGTACTTC	TRBD1	15	TRBV29-1	TRBJ2-7	.
CASSLAWGQGADTQYF	TGTGCCAGCAGCTTGGCGTGGGGACAGGGGGCAGATACGCAGTATTTT	TRBD1	16	TRBV5-4	TRBJ2-3	.
CASAEGNTGELFF	TGTGCCAGCGCGGAGGGAAACACCGGGGAGCTGTTTTTT	.	13	TRBV9	TRBJ2-2	.
CASRPTSGFTYEQYF	TGTGCCAGCAGGCCCACGAGCGGATTCACCTACGAGCAGTACTTC	.	15	TRBV6-6	TRBJ2-7	.
CARGGVGEKLFF	TGTGCCAGGGGGGGAGTCGGAGAAAAACTGTTTTTT	.	12	TRBV2	TRBJ1-4	.
CASSPVSHFTEAFF	TGTGCCAGCAGCCCCGTATCACATTTCACTGAAGCTTTCTTT	.	14	TRBV3-1/TRBV3-2	TRBJ1-1	.
CASSLESASSLQFF	TGTGCCAGCAGCTTGGAGTCCGCGAGTTCTTTGCAGTTCTTC	.	14	TRBV11-3	TRBJ2-1	few
CASSRGTGGTEAFF	TGTGCCAGCAGCCGCGGGACAGGGGGGACTGAAGCTTTCTTT	TRBD1	14	TRBV3-1/TRBV3-2	TRBJ1-1	.
CASSILGAGRNEQFF	TGTGCCAGTAGTATTTTGGGGGCCGGTCGCAATGAGCAGTTCTTC	.	15	TRBV19	TRBJ2-1	.